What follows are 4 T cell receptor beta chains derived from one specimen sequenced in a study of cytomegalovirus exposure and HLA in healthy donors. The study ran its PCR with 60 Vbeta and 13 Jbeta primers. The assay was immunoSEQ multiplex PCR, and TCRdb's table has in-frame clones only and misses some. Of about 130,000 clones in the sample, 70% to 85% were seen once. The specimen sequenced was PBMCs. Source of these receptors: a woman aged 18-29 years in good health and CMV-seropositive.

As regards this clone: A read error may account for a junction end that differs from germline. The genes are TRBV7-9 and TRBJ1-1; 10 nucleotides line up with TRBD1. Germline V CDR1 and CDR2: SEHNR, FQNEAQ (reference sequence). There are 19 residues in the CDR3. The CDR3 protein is CSSSLVRIWTGGESTEAFF. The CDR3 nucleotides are TGTTCCAGCAGCTTAGTTAGAATTTGGACAGGGGGGGAGAGCACTGAAGCTTTCTTT.

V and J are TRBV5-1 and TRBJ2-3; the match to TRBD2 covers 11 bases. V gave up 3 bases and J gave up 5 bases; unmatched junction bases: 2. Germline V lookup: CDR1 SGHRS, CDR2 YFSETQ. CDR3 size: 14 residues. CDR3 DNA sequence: TGCGCCAGCAGCTCCCTAGCGGGGGGAGATACGCAGTATTTT. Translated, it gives CASSSLAGGDTQYF. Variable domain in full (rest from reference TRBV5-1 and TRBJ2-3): KAGVTQTPRYLIKTRGQQVTLSCSPISGHRSVSWYQQTPGQGLQFLFEYFSETQRNKGNFPGRFSGRQFSNSRSEMNVSTLELGDSALYLCASSSLAGGDTQYFGPGTRLTVL.

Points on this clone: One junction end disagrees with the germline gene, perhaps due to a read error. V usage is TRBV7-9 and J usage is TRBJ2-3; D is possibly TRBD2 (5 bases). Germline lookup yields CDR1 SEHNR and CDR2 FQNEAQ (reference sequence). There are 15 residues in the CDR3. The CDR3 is CSSSPSVEEADTQYF. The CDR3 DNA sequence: TGTTCCAGCAGCCCCTCGGTGGAGGAGGCAGATACGCAGTATTTT.

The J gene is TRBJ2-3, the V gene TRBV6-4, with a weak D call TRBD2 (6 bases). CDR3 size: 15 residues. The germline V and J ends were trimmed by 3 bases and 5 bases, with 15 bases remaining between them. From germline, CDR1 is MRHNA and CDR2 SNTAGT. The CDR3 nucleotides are TGTGCCAGCAGTGAGCAAGTCGGGGGAAGAGATACGCAGTATTTT. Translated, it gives CASSEQVGGRDTQYF.